The TCR beta chain under discussion was sequenced for a study of T cells in Graves' hyperthyroidism and ophthalmopathy. The CDR3 consists of 15 residues. Germline V gives CDR1 SGHRS, CDR2 YFSETQ. The V gene end was trimmed by 1 base and the J gene end by 7 bases; junction bases not matched to a gene: 5. The CDR3 regions of TCR beta were amplified from RNA transcripts. A first-round RT-PCR of the TCR CDR3 used the HTBI primer set. TCRdb called the multiplex PCR reads again in MiXCR, with one record for every CDR3 protein. This sample carries 490,000 or so distinct CDR3 sequences, 20% to 25% of them seen once, and the ten largest clones take about half.

The sample consisted of blood. This clonotype was obtained from a woman aged 70-85 years with Graves' ophthalmopathy. V is TRBV5-1 and J is TRBJ1-6; 7 bases fit TRBD1. CDR3 protein: CASSLTGQQNSPLHF. The CDR3 DNA reads as TGCGCCAGCAGCTTGACGGGACAGCAGAATTCACCCCTCCACTTT.